The entry below describes one T cell receptor (beta chain). This entry comes from a study of blood T cell repertoires in COVID-19. Study at large: Some COVID-19 samples were acute and others convalescent; all came from the United States, Italy and Spain.

The protocol was immunoSEQ multiplex PCR, while the TCRdb copy is restricted to in-frame clones and leaves out a portion. The sample consists of 160,000 or so clones, 75% to 85% of them appearing once. The germline CDR1 and CDR2 sequences are MRHNA and SNTAGT. The CDR3 length is 12 residues. J lost 5 bases, V lost 6 bases, and 1 base had no gene match. Sample: PBMCs or T cells enriched from blood (not recorded which). The chain is built from TRBV6-4 and TRBJ1-2; 9 positions match TRBD1. The receptor was derived from a woman aged 60-75 years who had recovered from COVID-19. This CDR3 is CASRDRGYGYTF. The DNA for the CDR3 is TGTGCCAGCAGGGACAGGGGTTATGGCTACACCTTC.